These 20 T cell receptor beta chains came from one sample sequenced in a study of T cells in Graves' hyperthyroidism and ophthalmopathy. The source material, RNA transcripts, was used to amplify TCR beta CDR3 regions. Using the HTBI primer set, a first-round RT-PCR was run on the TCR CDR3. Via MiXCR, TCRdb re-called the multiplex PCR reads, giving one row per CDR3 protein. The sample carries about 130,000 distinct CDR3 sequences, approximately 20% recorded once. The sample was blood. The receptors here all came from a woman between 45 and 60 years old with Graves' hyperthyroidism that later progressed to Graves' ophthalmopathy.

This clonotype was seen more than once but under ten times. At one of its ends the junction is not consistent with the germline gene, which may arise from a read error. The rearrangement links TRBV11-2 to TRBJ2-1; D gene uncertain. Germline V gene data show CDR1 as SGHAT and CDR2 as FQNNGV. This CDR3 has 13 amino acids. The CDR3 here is CASSLDLNNEQFF. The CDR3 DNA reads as TGTGCCAGCAGCCTAGACTTGAACAATGAGCAGTTCTTC.

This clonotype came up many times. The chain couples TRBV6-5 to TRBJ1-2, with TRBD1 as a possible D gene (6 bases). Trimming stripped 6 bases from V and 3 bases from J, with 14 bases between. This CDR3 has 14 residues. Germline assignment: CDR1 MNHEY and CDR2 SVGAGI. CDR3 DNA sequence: TGTGCCAGCAGGCGACAAACAGGGCACTATGGCTACACCTTC. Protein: CASRRQTGHYGYTF.

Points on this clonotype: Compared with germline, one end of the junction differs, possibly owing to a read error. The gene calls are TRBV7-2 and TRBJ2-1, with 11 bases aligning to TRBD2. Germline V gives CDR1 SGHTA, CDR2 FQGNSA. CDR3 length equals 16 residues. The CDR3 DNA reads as TGTGCCAGCAGCCTAGCTACTAGCGGGAGCTACAATGAGCAGTTCTTC. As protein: CASSLATSGSYNEQFF.

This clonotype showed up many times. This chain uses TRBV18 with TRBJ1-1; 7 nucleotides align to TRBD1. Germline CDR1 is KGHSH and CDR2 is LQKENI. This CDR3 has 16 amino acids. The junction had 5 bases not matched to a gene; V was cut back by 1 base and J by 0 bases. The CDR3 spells CASSPHQGEVNTEAFF. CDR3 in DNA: TGTGCCAGCTCACCACACCAGGGGGAGGTGAACACTGAAGCTTTCTTT.

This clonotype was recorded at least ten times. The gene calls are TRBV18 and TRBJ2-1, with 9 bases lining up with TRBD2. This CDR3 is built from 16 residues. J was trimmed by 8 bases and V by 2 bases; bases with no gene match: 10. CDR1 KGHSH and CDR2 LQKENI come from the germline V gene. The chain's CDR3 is CASSPRGTSHVDEQFF. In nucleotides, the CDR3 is TGTGCCAGCTCACCAAGAGGGACTAGCCATGTCGATGAGCAGTTCTTC.

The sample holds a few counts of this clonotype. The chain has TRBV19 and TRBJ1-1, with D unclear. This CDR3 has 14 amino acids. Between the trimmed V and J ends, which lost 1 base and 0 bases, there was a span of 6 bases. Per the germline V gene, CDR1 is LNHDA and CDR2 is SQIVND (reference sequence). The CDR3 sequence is CASSIGGLNTEAFF. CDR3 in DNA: TGTGCCAGTAGTATAGGGGGTCTGAACACTGAAGCTTTCTTT.

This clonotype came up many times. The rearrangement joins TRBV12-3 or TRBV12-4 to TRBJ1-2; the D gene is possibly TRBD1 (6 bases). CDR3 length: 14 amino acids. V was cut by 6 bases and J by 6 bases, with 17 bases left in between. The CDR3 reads CASSIHGTSNGYTF. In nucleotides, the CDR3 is TGTGCCAGCAGCATCCACGGGACATCGAATGGCTACACCTTC.

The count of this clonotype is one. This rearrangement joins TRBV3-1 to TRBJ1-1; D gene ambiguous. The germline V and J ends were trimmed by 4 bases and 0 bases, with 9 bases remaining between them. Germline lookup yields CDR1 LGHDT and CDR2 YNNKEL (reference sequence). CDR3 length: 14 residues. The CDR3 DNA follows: TGTGCCAGCAGCCGGGAAGGTATGAACACTGAAGCTTTCTTT. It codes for CASSREGMNTEAFF.

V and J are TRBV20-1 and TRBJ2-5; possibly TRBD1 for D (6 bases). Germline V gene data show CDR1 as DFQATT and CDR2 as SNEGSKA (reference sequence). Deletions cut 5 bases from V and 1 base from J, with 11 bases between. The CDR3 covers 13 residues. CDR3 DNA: TGCAGTGCTGATGGACAGTCCCAAGAGACCCAGTACTTC. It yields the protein CSADGQSQETQYF.

The CDR3 region is CASSRRQGATNEKLFF. CDR3 nucleotides: TGTGCCAGCAGCCGCCGACAGGGGGCAACTAATGAAAAACTGTTTTTT. The J gene is TRBJ1-4, the V gene TRBV3-1, with 9 bases fitting TRBD1. The CDR3 is 16 amino acids. V lost 4 bases and J lost 0; bases outside the gene matches: 3. Germline V CDR1 and CDR2: LGHDT, YNNKEL (reference sequence). Drawing the rest from reference TRBV3-1 and TRBJ1-4, the complete variable domain is DTAVSQTPKYLVTQMGNDKSIKCEQNLGHDTMYWYKQDSKKFLKIMFSYNNKELIINETVPNRFSPKSPDKAHLNLHINSLELGDSAVYFCASSRRQGATNEKLFFGSGTQLSVL.

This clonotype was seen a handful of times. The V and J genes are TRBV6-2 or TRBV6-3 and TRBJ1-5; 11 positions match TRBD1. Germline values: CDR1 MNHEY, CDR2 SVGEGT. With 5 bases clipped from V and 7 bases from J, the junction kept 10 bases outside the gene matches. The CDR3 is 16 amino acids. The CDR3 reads CASSRTGQGARQPQHF. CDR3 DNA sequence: TGTGCCAGCAGTCGGACCGGACAGGGGGCAAGGCAGCCCCAGCATTTT.

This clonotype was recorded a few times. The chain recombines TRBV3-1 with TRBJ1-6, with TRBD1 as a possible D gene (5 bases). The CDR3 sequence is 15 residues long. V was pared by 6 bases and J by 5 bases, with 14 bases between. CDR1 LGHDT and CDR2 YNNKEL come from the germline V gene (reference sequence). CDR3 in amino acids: CASSAGRGDNSPLHF. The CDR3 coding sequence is TGTGCCAGCAGTGCGGGACGCGGAGATAATTCACCCCTCCACTTT.

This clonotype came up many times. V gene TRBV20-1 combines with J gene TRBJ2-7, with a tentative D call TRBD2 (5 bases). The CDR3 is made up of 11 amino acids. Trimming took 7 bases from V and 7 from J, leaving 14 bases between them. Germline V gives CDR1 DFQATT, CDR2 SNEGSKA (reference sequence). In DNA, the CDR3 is TGCAGTGGGCTTCACGGGGATGAGCAGTACTTC. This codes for CSGLHGDEQYF.

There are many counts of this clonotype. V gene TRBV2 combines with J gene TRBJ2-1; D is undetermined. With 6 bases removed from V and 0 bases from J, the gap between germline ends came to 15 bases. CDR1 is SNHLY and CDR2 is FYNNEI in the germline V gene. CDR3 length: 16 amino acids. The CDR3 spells CASRGTQLSSYNEQFF. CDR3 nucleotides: TGTGCCAGCAGGGGTACCCAACTTAGCTCCTACAATGAGCAGTTCTTC.

CDR3 residues: CASRDQRRVLDTQYF. In DNA, the CDR3 is TGTGCCAGCAGGGACCAGCGGCGGGTATTGGATACGCAGTATTTT. The V gene is TRBV12-3 or TRBV12-4, the J gene TRBJ2-3; perhaps TRBD2 as D (5 bases). Trimming took off 6 bases at V and 6 bases at J, with 19 bases between the two ends. CDR3 length equals 15 residues.

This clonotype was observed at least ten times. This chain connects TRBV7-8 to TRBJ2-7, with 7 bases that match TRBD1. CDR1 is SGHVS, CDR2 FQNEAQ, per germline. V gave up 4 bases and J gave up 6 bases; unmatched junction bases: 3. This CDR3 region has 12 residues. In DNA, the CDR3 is TGTGCCAGCAGCTCCACAGGGGTCGAGCAGTACTTC. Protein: CASSSTGVEQYF.

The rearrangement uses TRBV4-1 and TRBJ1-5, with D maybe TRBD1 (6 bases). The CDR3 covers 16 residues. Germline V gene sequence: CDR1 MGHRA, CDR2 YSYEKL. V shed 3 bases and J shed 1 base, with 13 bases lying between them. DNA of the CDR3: TGCGCCAGCAGCCAGGGGACGACAGGCAGCAATCAGCCCCAGCATTTT. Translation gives CASSQGTTGSNQPQHF.

The CDR3 region has the DNA TGTGCCAGCAGTTTAGACAGTACGATGTCACCCCTCCACTTT. Residues: CASSLDSTMSPLHF. The rearrangement uses TRBV12-3 or TRBV12-4 and TRBJ1-6; D ambiguous. The length of the CDR3 is 14 residues. Trimming removed 1 base from V and 10 bases from J, with 11 bases in between.

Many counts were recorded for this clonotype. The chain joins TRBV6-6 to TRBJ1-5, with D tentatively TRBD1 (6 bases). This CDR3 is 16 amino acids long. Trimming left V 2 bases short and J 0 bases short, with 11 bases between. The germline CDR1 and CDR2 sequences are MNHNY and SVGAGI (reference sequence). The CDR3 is CASSYRDTYSNQPQHF. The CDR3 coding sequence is TGTGCCAGCAGTTACCGGGACACCTATAGCAATCAGCCCCAGCATTTT.

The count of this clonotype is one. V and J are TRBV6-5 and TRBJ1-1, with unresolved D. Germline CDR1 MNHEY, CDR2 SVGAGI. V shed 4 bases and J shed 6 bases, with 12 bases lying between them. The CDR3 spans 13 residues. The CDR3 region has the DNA TGTGCCAGCAGTTCCCCGACACCACCTGAAGCTTTCTTT. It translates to CASSSPTPPEAFF.